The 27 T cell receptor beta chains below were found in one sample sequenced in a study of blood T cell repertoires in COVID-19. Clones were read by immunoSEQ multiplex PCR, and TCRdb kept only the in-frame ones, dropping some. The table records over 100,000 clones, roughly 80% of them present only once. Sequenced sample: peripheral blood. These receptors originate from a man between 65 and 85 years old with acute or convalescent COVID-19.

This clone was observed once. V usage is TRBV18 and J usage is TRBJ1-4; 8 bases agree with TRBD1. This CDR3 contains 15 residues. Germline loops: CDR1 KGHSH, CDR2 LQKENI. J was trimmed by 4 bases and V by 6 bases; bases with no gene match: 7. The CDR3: CASSPTGGLNEKLFF. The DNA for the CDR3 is TGTGCCAGCTCGCCCACAGGGGGTCTTAATGAAAAACTGTTTTTT.

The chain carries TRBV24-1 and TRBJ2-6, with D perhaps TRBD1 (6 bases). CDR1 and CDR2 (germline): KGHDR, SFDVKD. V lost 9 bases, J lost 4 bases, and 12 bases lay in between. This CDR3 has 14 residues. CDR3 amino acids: CATQTGSGANVLTF. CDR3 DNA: TGTGCCACCCAAACAGGGAGCGGGGCCAACGTCCTGACTTTC.

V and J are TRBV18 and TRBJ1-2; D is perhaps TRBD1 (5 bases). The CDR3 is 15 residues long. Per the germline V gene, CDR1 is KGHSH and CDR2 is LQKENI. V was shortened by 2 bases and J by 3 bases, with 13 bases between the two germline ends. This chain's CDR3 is CASSPKGKNYYGYTF. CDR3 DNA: TGTGCCAGCTCACCAAAGGGGAAGAATTACTATGGCTACACCTTC.

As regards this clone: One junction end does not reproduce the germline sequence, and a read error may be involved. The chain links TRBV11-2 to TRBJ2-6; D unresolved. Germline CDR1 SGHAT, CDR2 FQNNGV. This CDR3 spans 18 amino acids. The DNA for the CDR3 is TGTGCCAGCACCTTACGGCCGGGTACGAGCTCTGGGGCCAACGTCCTGACTTTC. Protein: CASTLRPGTSSGANVLTF.

The CDR3 here is CASSSQGNQPQHF. CDR3 sequence (DNA): TGTGCCAGCAGTTCCCAGGGGAATCAGCCCCAGCATTTT. The V gene is TRBV6-2 or TRBV6-3, the J gene TRBJ1-5, with D possibly matching TRBD1 (6 bases). Germline lookup yields CDR1 MNHEY and CDR2 SVGEGT. The CDR3 extends over 13 amino acids. The V end was cut by 4 bases, the J end by 4 bases, with 8 bases between.

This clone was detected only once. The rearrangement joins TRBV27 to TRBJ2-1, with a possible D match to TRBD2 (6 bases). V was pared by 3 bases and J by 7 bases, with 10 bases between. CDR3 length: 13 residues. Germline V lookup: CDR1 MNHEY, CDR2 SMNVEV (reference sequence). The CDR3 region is CASSFRDLNEQFF. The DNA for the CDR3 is TGTGCCAGCAGTTTCCGGGACTTAAATGAGCAGTTCTTC.

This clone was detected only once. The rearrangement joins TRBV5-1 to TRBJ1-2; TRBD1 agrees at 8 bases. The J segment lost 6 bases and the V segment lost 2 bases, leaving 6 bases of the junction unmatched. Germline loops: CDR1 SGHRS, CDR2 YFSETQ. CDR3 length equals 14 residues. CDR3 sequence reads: CASSFDRGVDGYTF. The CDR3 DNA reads TGCGCCAGCAGCTTTGACAGGGGTGTTGATGGCTACACCTTC.

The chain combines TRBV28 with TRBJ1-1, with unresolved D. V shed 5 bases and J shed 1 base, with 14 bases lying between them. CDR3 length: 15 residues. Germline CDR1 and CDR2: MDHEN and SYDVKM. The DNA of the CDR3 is TGTGCCAGCAGTCTCAGTCAACAGAAGAACACTGAAGCTTTCTTT. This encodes CASSLSQQKNTEAFF.

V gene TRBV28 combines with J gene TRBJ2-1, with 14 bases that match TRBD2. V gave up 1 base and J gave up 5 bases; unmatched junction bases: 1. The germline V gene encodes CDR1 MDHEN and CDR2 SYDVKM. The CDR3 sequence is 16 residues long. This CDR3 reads CASSLLTSGGDNEQFF. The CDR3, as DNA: TGTGCCAGCAGTTTATTGACTAGCGGGGGGGACAATGAGCAGTTCTTC.

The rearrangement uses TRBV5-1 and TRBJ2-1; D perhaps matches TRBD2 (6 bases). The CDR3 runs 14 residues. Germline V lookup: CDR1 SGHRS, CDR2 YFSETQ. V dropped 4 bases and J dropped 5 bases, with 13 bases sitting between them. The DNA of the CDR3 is TGCGCCAGCAGCGTCCCGACTAGTGACAATGAGCAGTTCTTC. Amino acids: CASSVPTSDNEQFF.

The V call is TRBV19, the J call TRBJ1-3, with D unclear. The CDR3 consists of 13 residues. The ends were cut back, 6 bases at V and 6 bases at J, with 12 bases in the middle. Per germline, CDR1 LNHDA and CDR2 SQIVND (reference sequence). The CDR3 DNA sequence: TGTGCCAGTAGCCCCGGGTACCCAAACACCATATATTTT. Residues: CASSPGYPNTIYF.

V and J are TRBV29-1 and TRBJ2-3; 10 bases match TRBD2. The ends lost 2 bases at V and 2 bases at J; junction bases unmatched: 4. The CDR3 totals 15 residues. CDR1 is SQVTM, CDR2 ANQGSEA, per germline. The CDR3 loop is CSVELAGATTDTQYF. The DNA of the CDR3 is TGCAGCGTTGAACTAGCGGGGGCGACCACAGATACGCAGTATTTT.

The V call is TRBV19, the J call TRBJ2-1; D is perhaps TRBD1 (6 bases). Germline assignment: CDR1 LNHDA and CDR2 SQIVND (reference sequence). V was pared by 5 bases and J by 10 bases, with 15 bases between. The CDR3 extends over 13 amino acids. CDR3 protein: CASSGQGSGEQFF. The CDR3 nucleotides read TGTGCCAGTAGTGGCCAGGGGTCTGGCGAGCAGTTCTTC.

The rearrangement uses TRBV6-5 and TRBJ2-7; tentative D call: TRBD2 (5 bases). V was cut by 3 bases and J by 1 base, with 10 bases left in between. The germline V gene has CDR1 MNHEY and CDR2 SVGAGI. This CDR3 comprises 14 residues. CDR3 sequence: CASSYQAESYEQYF. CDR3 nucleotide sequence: TGTGCCAGCAGTTATCAAGCGGAATCCTACGAGCAGTACTTC.

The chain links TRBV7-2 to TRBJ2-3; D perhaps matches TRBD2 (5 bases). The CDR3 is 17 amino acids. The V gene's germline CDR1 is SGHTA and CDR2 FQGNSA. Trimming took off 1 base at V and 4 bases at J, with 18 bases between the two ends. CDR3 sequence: CASSLGGRGRSADTQYF. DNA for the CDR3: TGTGCCAGCAGCTTAGGGGGTCGCGGGCGTTCCGCAGATACGCAGTATTTT.

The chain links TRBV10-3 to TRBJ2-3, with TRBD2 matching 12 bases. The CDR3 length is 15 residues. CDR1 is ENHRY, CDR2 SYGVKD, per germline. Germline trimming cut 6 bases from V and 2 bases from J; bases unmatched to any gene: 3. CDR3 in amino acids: CAISRTSGVTDTQYF. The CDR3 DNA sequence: TGTGCCATCAGCCGGACTAGCGGGGTCACAGATACGCAGTATTTT.

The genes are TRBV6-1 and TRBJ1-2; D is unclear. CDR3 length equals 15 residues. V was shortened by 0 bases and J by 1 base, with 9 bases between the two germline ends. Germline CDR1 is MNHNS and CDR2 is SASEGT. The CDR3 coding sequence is TGTGCCAGCAGTGAAGCGCGGCGGGGTAACTATGGCTACACCTTC. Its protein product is CASSEARRGNYGYTF.

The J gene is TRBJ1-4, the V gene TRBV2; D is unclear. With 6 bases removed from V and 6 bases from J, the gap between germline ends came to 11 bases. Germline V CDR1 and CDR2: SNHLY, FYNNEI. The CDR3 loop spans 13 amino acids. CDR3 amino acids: CASRLEIDEKLFF. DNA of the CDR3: TGTGCCAGCAGACTTGAAATTGATGAAAAACTGTTTTTT.

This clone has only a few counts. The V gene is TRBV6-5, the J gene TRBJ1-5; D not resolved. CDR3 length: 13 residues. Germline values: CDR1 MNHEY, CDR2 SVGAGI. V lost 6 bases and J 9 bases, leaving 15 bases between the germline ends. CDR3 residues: CASRATMSGPQHF. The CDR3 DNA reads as TGTGCCAGCAGAGCCACCATGTCAGGGCCCCAGCATTTT.

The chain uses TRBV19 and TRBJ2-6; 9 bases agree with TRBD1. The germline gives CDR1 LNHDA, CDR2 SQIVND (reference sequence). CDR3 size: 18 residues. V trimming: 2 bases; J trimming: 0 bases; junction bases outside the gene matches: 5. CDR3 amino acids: CASSIIGTGFSGANVLTF. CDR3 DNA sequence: TGTGCCAGTAGTATAATCGGGACAGGGTTCTCTGGGGCCAACGTCCTGACTTTC.

CDR3: CSVTVGGENGYTF. The CDR3, as DNA: TGCAGCGTAACAGTTGGGGGGGAAAATGGCTACACCTTC. The chain employs TRBV29-1 and TRBJ1-2; TRBD1 might be the D (5 bases). This CDR3 has 13 amino acids. CDR1 is SQVTM, CDR2 ANQGSEA, per germline. Trimming took 6 bases from V and 6 from J, leaving 17 bases between them.

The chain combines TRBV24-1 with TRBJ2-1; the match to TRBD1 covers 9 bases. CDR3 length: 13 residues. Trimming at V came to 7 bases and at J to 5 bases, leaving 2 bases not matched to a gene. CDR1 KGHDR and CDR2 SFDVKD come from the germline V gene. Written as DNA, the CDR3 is TGTGCCACCAGGGGGACAGGGAACAATGAGCAGTTCTTC. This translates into CATRGTGNNEQFF.

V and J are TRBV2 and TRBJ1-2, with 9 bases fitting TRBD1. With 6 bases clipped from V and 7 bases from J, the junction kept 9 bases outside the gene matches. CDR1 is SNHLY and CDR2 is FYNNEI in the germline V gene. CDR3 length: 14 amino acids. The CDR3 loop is CASRGDREKGGYTF. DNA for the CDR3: TGTGCCAGCAGGGGGGACAGGGAGAAGGGTGGCTACACCTTC.

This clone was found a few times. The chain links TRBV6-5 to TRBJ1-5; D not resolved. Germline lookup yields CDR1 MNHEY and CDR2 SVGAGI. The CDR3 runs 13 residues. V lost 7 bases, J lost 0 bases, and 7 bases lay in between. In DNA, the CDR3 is TGTGCCAGCAATGCGTATAGCAATCAGCCCCAGCATTTT. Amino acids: CASNAYSNQPQHF.

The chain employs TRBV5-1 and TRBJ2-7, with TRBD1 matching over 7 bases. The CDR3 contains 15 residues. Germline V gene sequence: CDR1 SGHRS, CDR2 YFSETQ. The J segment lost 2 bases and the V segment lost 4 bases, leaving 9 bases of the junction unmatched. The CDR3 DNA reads TGCGCCAGCAGCAATATGCCGGGACAGCCCTACGAGCAGTACTTC. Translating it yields CASSNMPGQPYEQYF.

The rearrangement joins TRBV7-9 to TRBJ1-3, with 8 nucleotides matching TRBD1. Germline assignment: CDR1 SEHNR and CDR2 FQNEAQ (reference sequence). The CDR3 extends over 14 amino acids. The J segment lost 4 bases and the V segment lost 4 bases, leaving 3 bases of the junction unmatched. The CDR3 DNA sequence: TGTGCCAGCAGCTCAGGGGGCCGGGGAAACACCATATATTTT. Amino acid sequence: CASSSGGRGNTIYF.

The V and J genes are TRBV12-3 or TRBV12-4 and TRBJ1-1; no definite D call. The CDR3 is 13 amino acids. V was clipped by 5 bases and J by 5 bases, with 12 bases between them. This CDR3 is CASSGRRVTEAFF. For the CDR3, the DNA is TGTGCCAGCAGTGGAAGACGGGTGACTGAAGCTTTCTTT.